This T cell receptor (beta chain) was captured in a study of vaccination and CD4 T cells after COVID-19. Note on this clonotype: The antigen is undetermined.

Cultured CD4+ T cell DNA underwent sequencing with the Oncomine TCR Beta short-read assay. TCRdb passed the PCR reads through MiXCR, listing each CDR3 protein once. This table holds more than 13,000 distinct CDR3 sequences, roughly 57% found once. Treatment denoted: roughly 11-day PBMC culture with coronavirus spike peptide pools or control peptides (ViraFEST assay). V lost 3 bases and J lost 5, with 11 bases in between. Germline V gene data show CDR1 as DFQATT and CDR2 as SNEGSKA (reference sequence). The length of the CDR3 is 13 residues. Sequenced: CD4+ T cells from blood, cultured in vitro. The clonotype was recovered from a human donor who had recovered from COVID-19. This chain uses TRBV20-1 with TRBJ1-5, with no clear D. Here the CDR3 DNA reads TGCAGTGCTAGCTCGGTCGGTCATCAGCCCCAGCATTTT. Amino acid sequence: CSASSVGHQPQHF.